This T cell receptor beta chain was documented in a study of control samples from healthy donors and cancer patients. Produced via immunoSEQ multiplex PCR; TCRdb's table is partial and in-frame only. The table lists about 110,000 clones, around nine tenths of them singletons. This CDR3 has 18 amino acids. Germline-derived CDR1 and CDR2 are MNHEY and SVGEGT. The V segment lost 4 bases and the J segment 3 bases; nucleotides outside the gene matches: 8. Sequencing was performed on blood. J is TRBJ2-2 and V is TRBV6-2 or TRBV6-3, with 13 nucleotides matching TRBD2. The origin of this receptor is a woman aged 45-65 years in good health. This CDR3 reads CASSLGLAGYRDTGELFF. For the CDR3, the DNA is TGTGCCAGCAGTTTGGGACTAGCGGGATACCGGGACACCGGGGAGCTGTTTTTT.